This TCR beta chain originates from a study of immune characterization of retroperitoneal liposarcoma. Judged by abundance, this clonotype is medium-sized. Each CDR3 protein is one row after TCRdb ran MiXCR on the PCR reads. The repertoire includes more than 10,000 distinct CDR3 sequences, approximately 27% of them detected once, and approximately 8.5% sits in the top ten. The TCR originated in a male donor with retroperitoneal liposarcoma. Sequenced: tumor tissue.

The CDR3 DNA reads as TGTGCCAGCAGCTTAACAGCGGGAGGGACCGGGGAGCTGTTTTTT. It is translated as CASSLTAGGTGELFF. The genes are TRBV7-2 and TRBJ2-2; TRBD2 matches at 10 bases. Germline V gene lookup returns CDR1 SGHTA and CDR2 FQGNSA. The CDR3 is 15 residues long. J was trimmed by 5 bases and V by 2 bases; bases with no gene match: 2.